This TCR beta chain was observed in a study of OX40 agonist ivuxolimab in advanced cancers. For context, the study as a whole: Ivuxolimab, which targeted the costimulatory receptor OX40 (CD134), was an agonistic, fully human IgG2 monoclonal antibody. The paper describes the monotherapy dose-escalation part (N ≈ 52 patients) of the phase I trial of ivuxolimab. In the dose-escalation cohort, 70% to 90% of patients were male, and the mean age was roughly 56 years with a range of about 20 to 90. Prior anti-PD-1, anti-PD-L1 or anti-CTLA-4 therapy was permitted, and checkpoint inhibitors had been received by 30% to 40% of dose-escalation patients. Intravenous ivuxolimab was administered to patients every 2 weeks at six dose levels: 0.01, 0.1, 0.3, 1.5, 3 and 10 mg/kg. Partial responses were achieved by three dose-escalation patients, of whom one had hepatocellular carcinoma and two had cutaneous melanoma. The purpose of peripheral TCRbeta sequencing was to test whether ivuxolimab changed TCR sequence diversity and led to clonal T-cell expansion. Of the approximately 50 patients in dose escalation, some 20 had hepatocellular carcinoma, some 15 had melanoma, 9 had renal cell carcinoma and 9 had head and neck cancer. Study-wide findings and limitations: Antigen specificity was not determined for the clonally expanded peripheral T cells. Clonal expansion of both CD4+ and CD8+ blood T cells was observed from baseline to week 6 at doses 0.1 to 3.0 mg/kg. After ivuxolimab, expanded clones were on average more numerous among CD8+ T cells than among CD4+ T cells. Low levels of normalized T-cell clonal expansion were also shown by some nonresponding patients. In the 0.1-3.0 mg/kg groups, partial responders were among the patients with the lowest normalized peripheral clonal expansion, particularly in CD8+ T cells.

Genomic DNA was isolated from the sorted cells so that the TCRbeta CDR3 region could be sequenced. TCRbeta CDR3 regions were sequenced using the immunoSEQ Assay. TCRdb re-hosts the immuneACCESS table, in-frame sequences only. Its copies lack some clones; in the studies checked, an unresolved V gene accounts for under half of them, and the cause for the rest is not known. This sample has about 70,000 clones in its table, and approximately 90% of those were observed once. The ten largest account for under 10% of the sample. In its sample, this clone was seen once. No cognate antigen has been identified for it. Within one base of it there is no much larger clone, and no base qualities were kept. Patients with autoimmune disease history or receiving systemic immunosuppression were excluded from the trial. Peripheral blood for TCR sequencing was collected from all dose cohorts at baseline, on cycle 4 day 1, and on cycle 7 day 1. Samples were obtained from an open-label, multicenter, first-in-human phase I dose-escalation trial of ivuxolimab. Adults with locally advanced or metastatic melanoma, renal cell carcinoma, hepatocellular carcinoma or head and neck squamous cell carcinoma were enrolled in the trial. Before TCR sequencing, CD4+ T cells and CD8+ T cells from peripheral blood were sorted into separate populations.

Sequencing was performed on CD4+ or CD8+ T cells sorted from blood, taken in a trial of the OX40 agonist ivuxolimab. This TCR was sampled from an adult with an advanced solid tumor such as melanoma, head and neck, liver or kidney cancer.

The DNA reads as follows: TGTGCCAGTAGTATAGATCTAGGAGGGAACTATGGCTACACCTTC. This yields the protein CASSIDLGGNYGYTF. The chain couples TRBV19 to TRBJ1-2, with the D gene uncertain. Measured from the cysteine to the phenylalanine, the CDR3 is 15 residues long. Only CDR3 DNA remains: 45 bases, in frame from the first base. Between the V and J ends, shortened by 0 bases and 2 bases respectively, the junction contains 10 bases. Reading the germline V gene (reference sequence) gives CDR1 LNHDA and CDR2 SQIVND.